This T cell receptor (beta chain) was profiled in a study of T cell responses to AZD1222 COVID-19 vaccine. Measured with immunoSEQ multiplex PCR; TCRdb has only the in-frame clones, and not every one. Of 110,000 to 150,000 clones listed, 85% to 95% are singletons. The sequence was obtained from an adult in good health. The specimen comprised peripheral blood, sampled on day 0 of AZD1222 vaccination.

The CDR3 DNA is TGTGCCAGCAGCGTAGCCCCCGTGGGGAGGCAAGAGACCCAGTACTTC. It codes for CASSVAPVGRQETQYF. The chain employs TRBV9 and TRBJ2-5; a possible D gene is TRBD2 (6 bases). The CDR3 contains 16 residues. The V end was cut by 0 bases, the J end by 2 bases, with 14 bases between. Germline V gene sequence: CDR1 SGDLS, CDR2 YYNGEE.